The clone carrying this TCR beta chain was recorded only once. Its specificity is unknown. This sample is part of a study of cytomegalovirus exposure and HLA in healthy donors. Looked up from germline, CDR1 is SGHRS and CDR2 is YFSETQ. The CDR3 is 14 amino acids. The junction had 5 bases not matched to a gene; V was cut back by 5 bases and J by 2 bases. Whole-study results and caveats: Rarity marked most TCR sequences, yet some public TCRs occurred in many donors. V- and J-gene trimming of TCR beta was linked (in a later analysis) to a missense DCLRE1C variant.

Both 60 Vbeta primers and 13 Jbeta primers went into the PCR. TCRdb's table, derived via immunoSEQ multiplex PCR, lists solely in-frame clones and lacks some. The data hold around 150,000 clones, with around 79% observed a single time. The chain uses TRBV5-1 and TRBJ2-3; the match to TRBD1 covers 7 bases. Sequenced input: PBMCs. The sequence derives from a man aged 35-49 years in good health and CMV-seronegative. The CDR3 loop is CASRQGSATDTQYF. DNA for the CDR3: TGCGCCAGCAGACAGGGGTCGGCCACAGATACGCAGTATTTT.